This T cell receptor beta chain was sequenced for a study of T-cell memory formation after mild COVID-19. Turning to this clonotype: Its specificity is not known.

Study conclusions and caveats: Whereas later expanders leaned CD4+, clones contracting day 15 to 85 showed a balanced CD4/CD8 makeup. A subset of responding clones appeared in pre-infection memory, suggesting cross-reactive memory joined.

TCRdb recomputed calls from the 5' RACE reads with MiXCR, one row per CDR3 protein. The profile shows roughly 190,000 distinct CDR3 sequences, approximately 20% of them singletons. Germline V gives CDR1 ENHRY, CDR2 SYGVKD. The CDR3 spans 13 residues. The V end lost 2 bases, the J end lost 4 bases, and 6 bases lay between the germline ends. This clonotype was sampled from an adult woman who had mild COVID-19 (a few samples of this study predate the infection). Cell type and time point are not known. Sequencing was carried out using PBMCs or a T cell subset sorted from them (not recorded which). This chain joins TRBV10-3 and TRBJ2-1; no reliable D call. CDR3 bases: TGTGCCATCAGTGAGGGCAGTTACAATGAGCAGTTCTTC. Translation: CAISEGSYNEQFF.